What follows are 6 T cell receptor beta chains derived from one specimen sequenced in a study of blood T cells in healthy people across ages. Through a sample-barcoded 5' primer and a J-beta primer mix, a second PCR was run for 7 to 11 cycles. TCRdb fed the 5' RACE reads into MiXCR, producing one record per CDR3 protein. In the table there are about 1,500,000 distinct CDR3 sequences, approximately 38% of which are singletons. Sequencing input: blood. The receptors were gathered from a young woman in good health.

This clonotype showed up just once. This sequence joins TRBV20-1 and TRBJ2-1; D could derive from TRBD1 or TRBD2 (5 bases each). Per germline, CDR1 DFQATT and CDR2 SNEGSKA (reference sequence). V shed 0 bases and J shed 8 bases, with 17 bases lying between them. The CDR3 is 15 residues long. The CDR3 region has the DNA TGCAGTGCTAGAGATCCCTCCGGGACCGGGGATGAGCAGTTCTTC. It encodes CSARDPSGTGDEQFF.

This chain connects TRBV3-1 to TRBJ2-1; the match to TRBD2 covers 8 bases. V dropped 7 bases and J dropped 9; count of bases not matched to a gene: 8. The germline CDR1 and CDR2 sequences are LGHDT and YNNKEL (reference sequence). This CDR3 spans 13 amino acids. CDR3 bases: TGTGCCAGCATCACCGGGGGGGCCTTTGAGCAGTTCTTC. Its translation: CASITGGAFEQFF.

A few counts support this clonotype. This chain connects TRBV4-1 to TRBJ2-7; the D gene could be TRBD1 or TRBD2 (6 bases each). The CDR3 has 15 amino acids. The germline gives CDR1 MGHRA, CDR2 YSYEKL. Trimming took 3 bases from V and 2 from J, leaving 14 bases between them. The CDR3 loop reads CASSHRAEGAYEQYF. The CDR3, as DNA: TGCGCCAGCAGCCACAGAGCGGAGGGGGCCTACGAGCAGTACTTC.

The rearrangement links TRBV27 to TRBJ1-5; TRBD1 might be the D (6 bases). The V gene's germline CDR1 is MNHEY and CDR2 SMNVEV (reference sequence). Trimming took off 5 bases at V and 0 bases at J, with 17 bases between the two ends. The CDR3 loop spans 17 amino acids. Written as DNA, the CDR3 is TGTGCCAGCAGTCTCTCCCCGGGACACAATAGCAATCAGCCCCAGCATTTT. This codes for CASSLSPGHNSNQPQHF.

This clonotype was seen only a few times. The CDR3 DNA sequence: TGCAGTGCTGATGCTAACCAAGAGACCCAGTACTTC. Protein product: CSADANQETQYF. The chain uses TRBV20-1 and TRBJ2-5, with D unresolved. Trimming stripped 5 bases from V and 0 bases from J, with 7 bases between. This CDR3 has 12 residues. Germline-derived CDR1 and CDR2 are DFQATT and SNEGSKA (reference sequence).

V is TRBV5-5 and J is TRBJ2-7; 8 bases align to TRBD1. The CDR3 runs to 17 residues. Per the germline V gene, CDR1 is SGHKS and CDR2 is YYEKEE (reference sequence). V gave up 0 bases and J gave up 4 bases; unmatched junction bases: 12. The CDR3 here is CASSLADGRGPKYEQYF. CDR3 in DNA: TGTGCCAGCAGCTTGGCGGATGGCAGGGGGCCCAAGTACGAGCAGTACTTC.